Below, 19 T cell receptor beta chains from the same sample are listed, as sequenced in a study of beta chain features in type 1 diabetes. Since all of the isolated RNA was reverse transcribed, expressed TCRB transcripts were what got sequenced. TCRdb keeps only in-frame clones here, not all; method: immunoSEQ multiplex PCR. This sample yields hundreds of thousands of clones, of which 11% are seen a single time; roughly 0.016% belongs to the top ten. The sequencing sample was made of naive CD4+ T cells from blood. Receptors were obtained from a woman in her thirties in good health.

This clone has only a few counts. The rearrangement uses TRBV2 and TRBJ2-3; the match to TRBD2 covers 7 bases. Germline CDR1 SNHLY, CDR2 FYNNEI. The V and J ends lost 2 bases and 3 bases, in that order; junction bases with no gene match: 2. CDR3 length equals 14 residues. CDR3 amino acids: CASSERGVTDTQYF. The CDR3 coding sequence is TGTGCCAGCAGTGAACGGGGGGTAACAGATACGCAGTATTTT.

Written as DNA, the CDR3 is TGTGCCAGCAGCTTAGTTGCACTAGCTTTCTTT. Translation gives CASSLVALAFF. This chain connects TRBV7-9 to TRBJ1-1; D unclear. This CDR3 spans 11 amino acids. CDR1 and CDR2 (germline): SEHNR, FQNEAQ (reference sequence). Trimming removed 1 base from V and 10 bases from J, with 7 bases in between.

This clone was observed a handful of times. CDR3: CASSITSGATGELFF. DNA of the CDR3: TGTGCCAGTAGTATCACCTCAGGGGCCACCGGGGAGCTGTTTTTT. The chain couples TRBV19 to TRBJ2-2, with D perhaps TRBD1 (6 bases). The V end lost 3 bases, the J end lost 4 bases, and 12 bases lay between the germline ends. The CDR3 is made up of 15 amino acids. CDR1 is LNHDA and CDR2 is SQIVND in the germline V gene (reference sequence).

The J gene is TRBJ2-7, the V gene TRBV5-5, with 7 nucleotides matching TRBD2. Germline CDR1 is SGHKS and CDR2 is YYEKEE (reference sequence). The CDR3 runs to 14 residues. Germline trimming cut 4 bases from V and 3 bases from J; bases unmatched to any gene: 7. The CDR3 region is CASSERGGRYEQYF. The CDR3 DNA reads TGTGCCAGCAGCGAGCGGGGAGGGCGCTACGAGCAGTACTTC.

The gene calls are TRBV6-6 and TRBJ2-5; D uncertain. Germline CDR1 and CDR2: MNHNY and SVGAGI (reference sequence). V lost 8 bases and J lost 4, with 8 bases in between. This CDR3 is 11 amino acids long. The CDR3 DNA reads as TGTGCCAGCTCCCCGGGAGAGACCCAGTACTTC. Its translation: CASSPGETQYF.

This clone was counted between two and nine times. Other DNA sequences from this sample encode an identical CDR3 as well. CDR3 sequence reads: CASSPRDYEQYF. The CDR3 DNA follows: TGTGCCAGCTCACCGCGGGACTACGAGCAGTACTTC. The chain employs TRBV18 and TRBJ2-7; possibly TRBD2 for D (6 bases). Trimming took 3 bases from V and 3 from J, leaving 6 bases between them. Germline lookup yields CDR1 KGHSH and CDR2 LQKENI. The CDR3 is 12 amino acids.

This clone was found a few times. V and J are TRBV6-1 and TRBJ2-1; TRBD1 matches at 7 bases. The CDR3 is 13 amino acids. J was trimmed by 4 bases and V by 6 bases; bases with no gene match: 3. CDR1 and CDR2 from the germline V gene are MNHNS and SASEGT. CDR3: CASSGQVYNEQFF. As DNA, the CDR3 is TGTGCCAGCAGCGGACAGGTTTACAATGAGCAGTTCTTC.

This clone turned up a few times. V is TRBV5-4 and J is TRBJ2-5; the D gene is possibly TRBD1 (7 bases). The CDR3 spans 15 residues. V was cut by 7 bases and J by 6 bases, with 22 bases left in between. Germline CDR1 and CDR2: SGHNT and YYREEE (reference sequence). The CDR3 reads CASSRGDQGLKTQYF. The CDR3 region has the DNA TGTGCCAGCTCCAGGGGGGACCAGGGCTTGAAGACCCAGTACTTC.

The chain has TRBV6-1 and TRBJ2-7; 11 bases are a match to TRBD2. Looked up from germline, CDR1 is MNHNS and CDR2 is SASEGT. CDR3 length equals 14 residues. V dropped 4 bases and J dropped 4; count of bases not matched to a gene: 3. Here the CDR3 reads CASSAGTSGYEQYF. For the CDR3, the DNA is TGTGCCAGCAGTGCGGGGACTAGCGGATACGAGCAGTACTTC.

This clone was found a few times. The rearrangement links TRBV5-1 to TRBJ2-1, with 8 bases lining up with TRBD2. From germline, CDR1 is SGHRS and CDR2 YFSETQ. V lost 4 bases to trimming and J lost 2 bases; unmatched junction nucleotides: 11. The CDR3 length is 17 residues. The CDR3: CASSPGVGAGAYNEQFF. Here the CDR3 DNA reads TGCGCCAGCAGCCCCGGGGTAGGAGCGGGAGCCTACAATGAGCAGTTCTTC.

This clone turned up a few times. The chain combines TRBV21-1 with TRBJ2-1; the table names TRBD2, a call not compared with the DNA. TRBV21-1 is assigned pseudogene status. The CDR3 sequence is 17 residues long. CDR3 sequence (DNA): TGTGCCAGCAGCTCTCTAGCGTGTCTTAGCTCCTACAATGAGCAGTTCTTC. Translating it yields CASSSLACLSSYNEQFF.

As to this clone: The sample carries other DNA sequences with the same CDR3. This chain joins TRBV30 and TRBJ1-4; D possibly corresponds to TRBD1 (6 bases). This CDR3 is built from 13 residues. Looked up from germline, CDR1 is GTSNPN and CDR2 is SVGIG (reference sequence). V lost 0 bases and J lost 8, with 10 bases in between. CDR3 DNA: TGTGCCTGGAGTGTTCAGGGGAACGAAAAACTGTTTTTT. Translated: CAWSVQGNEKLFF. The variable domain in full, with the rest retrieved from reference TRBV30 and TRBJ1-4, is SQTIHQWPATLVQPVGSPLSLECTVEGTSNPNLYWYRQAAGRGLQLLFYSVGIGQISSEVPQNLSASRPQDRQFILSSKKLLLSDSGFYLCAWSVQGNEKLFFGSGTQLSVL.

This clone was found a few times. The chain links TRBV5-6 to TRBJ2-7; 9 bases fit TRBD2. Germline CDR1 and CDR2: SGHDT and YYEEEE. CDR3 length equals 14 residues. Trimming took 0 bases from V and 7 from J; bases not matched to a gene: 5. CDR3 protein: CASSLVGGRAEQYF. As DNA, the CDR3 is TGTGCCAGCAGCTTGGTTGGCGGGAGGGCAGAGCAGTACTTC.

The CDR3 region is CASSQDSTGRPHNEQFF. The CDR3 region has the DNA TGCGCCAGCAGCCAAGATAGCACAGGGCGGCCCCACAATGAGCAGTTCTTC. V usage is TRBV4-3 and J usage is TRBJ2-1; D may be TRBD1 (6 bases). V was trimmed by 0 bases and J by 5 bases, leaving 17 bases between them. The germline gives CDR1 LGHNA, CDR2 YSLEER. CDR3 size: 17 residues.

The CDR3 region has the DNA TGTGCCAGCAGCTTGGGACAGGAGCCCACTGAAGCTTTCTTT. Translating gives CASSLGQEPTEAFF. The J gene is TRBJ1-1, the V gene TRBV7-6, with 8 positions matching TRBD1. Germline values: CDR1 SGHVS, CDR2 FNYEAQ. CDR3 length: 14 amino acids. J was trimmed by 4 bases and V by 3 bases; bases with no gene match: 4.

This clone was seen just once. The rearrangement links TRBV27 to TRBJ2-5; 9 bases match TRBD2. The CDR3 has 15 residues. Germline lookup yields CDR1 MNHEY and CDR2 SMNVEV (reference sequence). J was trimmed by 1 base and V by 7 bases; bases with no gene match: 7. CDR3 sequence reads: CASTSTSGLQETQYF. The CDR3 DNA is TGTGCCAGCACCTCCACTAGCGGGCTCCAAGAGACCCAGTACTTC.

This CDR3 reads CASSPPDRFYEQYF. The CDR3 DNA follows: TGCGCCAGCAGCCCGCCGGACAGATTCTACGAGCAGTACTTC. The chain couples TRBV5-1 to TRBJ2-7; a weak D match, TRBD1 (6 bases). The CDR3 is made up of 14 amino acids. V lost 4 bases to trimming and J lost 3 bases, with 14 bases between them. Germline values: CDR1 SGHRS, CDR2 YFSETQ.

The chain couples TRBV18 to TRBJ2-1; TRBD2 aligns across 16 bases. Germline V gene lookup returns CDR1 KGHSH and CDR2 LQKENI. The CDR3 runs 19 residues. Losses at the gene ends were 8 bases for V and 6 bases for J; bases not matched to a gene: 16. CDR3 DNA sequence: TGTGCCAGCGCATTTGGCGCGGGGACTAGCGGGAGGGCCGTCAATGAGCAGTTCTTC. As protein: CASAFGAGTSGRAVNEQFF.

The chain joins TRBV6-1 to TRBJ2-5, with D maybe TRBD2 (6 bases). V lost 8 bases to trimming and J lost 5 bases, with 18 bases between them. Germline V CDR1 and CDR2: MNHNS, SASEGT. The CDR3 is made up of 14 amino acids. The CDR3 protein is CASVRVLRGETQYF. As DNA, the CDR3 is TGTGCCAGCGTCCGGGTCCTTCGGGGGGAGACCCAGTACTTC.